Following are 13 T cell receptor beta chains from one sample sequenced in a study of cytomegalovirus exposure and HLA in healthy donors (dated by TCRdb to 2015 to 2018). The method behind the library was the immunoSEQ multiplex PCR assay. A mixture of 60 forward primers for TCR Vbeta segments and 13 reverse primers for TCR Jbeta segments was used in the multiplex PCR. Here the immuneACCESS table is served through TCRdb, limited to in-frame sequences with V and J called. Missing clones are a known gap in these copies; in checked studies unresolved V genes cover under half, and the rest lacks a known reason. This sample is represented by roughly 110,000 clones; around 67% of them were singletons. 12% to 15% of the sample rests with the top ten. Material: PBMCs. The receptors originated from a woman between 40 and 55 years old in good health and CMV-seropositive.

The chain employs TRBV5-6 and TRBJ1-6, with 8 bases fitting TRBD1. Germline CDR1 and CDR2: SGHDT and YYEEEE. This CDR3 is built from 14 residues. J lost 7 bases, V lost 3 bases, and 3 bases had no gene match. The CDR3: CASSSRQGNSPLHF. In nucleotides, the CDR3 is TGTGCCAGCAGCTCGAGACAGGGGAATTCACCCCTCCACTTT. Full variable domain (rest looked up from reference TRBV5-6 and TRBJ1-6): DAGVTQSPTHLIKTRGQQVTLRCSPKSGHDTVSWYQQALGQGPQFIFQYYEEEERQRGNFPDRFSGHQFPNYSSELNVNALLLGDSALYLCASSSRQGNSPLHFGNGTRLTVT.

CDR3 sequence: CASSRTGTVNSGANVLTF. CDR3 nucleotides: TGTGCCAGCAGCCGCACCGGGACAGTCAACTCTGGGGCCAACGTCCTGACTTTC. V is TRBV7-9 and J is TRBJ2-6, with TRBD1 identical over 7 bases. The CDR3 runs to 18 residues. The V segment lost 5 bases and the J segment 0 bases; nucleotides outside the gene matches: 10. Germline CDR1 and CDR2: SEHNR and FQNEAQ (reference sequence).

The chain has TRBV29-1 and TRBJ1-2; 7 nucleotides align to TRBD1. Germline CDR1 and CDR2: SQVTM and ANQGSEA. The V and J ends lost 4 bases and 3 bases, in that order; junction bases with no gene match: 2. CDR3 size: 12 residues. This CDR3 reads CSVGQGDYGYTF. For the CDR3, the DNA is TGCAGCGTTGGGCAGGGGGACTATGGCTACACCTTC. The full variable domain, in which reference TRBV29-1 and TRBJ1-2 provide the parts outside the CDR3, is SAVISQKPSRDICQRGTSLTIQCQVDSQVTMMFWYRQQPGQSLTLIATANQGSEATYESGFVIDKFPISRPNLTFSTLTVSNMSPEDSSIYLCSVGQGDYGYTFGSGTRLTVV.

The V gene is TRBV14, the J gene TRBJ1-1; D is uncertain. V lost 0 bases, J lost 1 base, and 12 bases lay in between. The CDR3 is 16 residues long. Germline CDR1 reads SGHDN; CDR2 reads FVKESK. The CDR3: CASSQDPRAANTEAFF. CDR3 coding DNA: TGTGCCAGCAGCCAAGATCCGCGGGCAGCGAACACTGAAGCTTTCTTT.

The chain is built from TRBV30 and TRBJ1-3; 9 bases match TRBD1. Germline CDR1 and CDR2: GTSNPN and SVGIG (reference sequence). V shed 0 bases, J shed 10 bases, and the junction held 4 bases outside the gene matches. The CDR3 runs 13 residues. Written as DNA, the CDR3 is TGTGCCTGGAGTGTCGACAGGGGGGGGACCATATATTTT. Translation gives CAWSVDRGGTIYF.

This clone was detected only a few times. V is TRBV5-1 and J is TRBJ1-1; unclear D gene. Trimming left V 1 base short and J 3 bases short, with 10 bases between. Germline V gene lookup returns CDR1 SGHRS and CDR2 YFSETQ. There are 14 residues in the CDR3. The CDR3 nucleotides are TGCGCCAGCAGCTTGCCCGGGGTACACACTGAAGCTTTCTTT. As protein: CASSLPGVHTEAFF.

In nucleotides, the CDR3 is TGCGCCAGCAGCTCGGAGGGGTTCACTGAAGCTTTCTTT. It is translated as CASSSEGFTEAFF. The chain uses TRBV5-1 and TRBJ1-1, with D possibly matching TRBD1 (5 bases). This CDR3 has 13 residues. Trimming stripped 3 bases from V and 4 bases from J, with 10 bases between. CDR1 is SGHRS, CDR2 YFSETQ, per germline.

This chain uses TRBV13 with TRBJ1-5, with D perhaps TRBD1 (5 bases). Trimming removed 5 bases from V and 1 base from J, with 15 bases in between. Per the germline V gene, CDR1 is PRHDT and CDR2 is FYEKMQ (reference sequence). This CDR3 spans 16 amino acids. The CDR3 protein is CASSRSRGVSNQPQHF. CDR3 DNA sequence: TGTGCCAGCAGCCGCTCCCGGGGGGTGAGCAATCAGCCCCAGCATTTT.

The chain combines TRBV7-8 with TRBJ1-3; TRBD1 might be the D (5 bases). Trimming removed 4 bases at V and 0 bases at J, with 10 bases between. Per the germline V gene, CDR1 is SGHVS and CDR2 is FQNEAQ. The CDR3 contains 15 residues. The CDR3 nucleotides read TGTGCCAGCAGCTCAAACAGGTTCTCTGGAAACACCATATATTTT. It codes for CASSSNRFSGNTIYF.

The chain has TRBV6-6 and TRBJ2-5; D might be TRBD2 (7 bases). V was trimmed by 2 bases and J by 5 bases, leaving 12 bases between them. The CDR3 has 14 residues. Germline-derived CDR1 and CDR2 are MNHNY and SVGAGI (reference sequence). The CDR3 loop reads CASSYRRGPETQYF. In nucleotides, the CDR3 is TGTGCCAGCAGTTACAGGCGGGGGCCGGAGACCCAGTACTTC.

The rearrangement joins TRBV5-1 to TRBJ1-2; 10 bases map to TRBD1. The junction had 6 bases not matched to a gene; V was cut back by 4 bases and J by 3 bases. From germline, CDR1 is SGHRS and CDR2 YFSETQ. CDR3 length equals 15 residues. The CDR3 bases are TGCGCCAGCAGCCTACAGACAGGGGGCGACTATGGCTACACCTTC. This sequence encodes CASSLQTGGDYGYTF.

The chain carries TRBV6-1 and TRBJ1-5; D remains unclear. CDR1 and CDR2 from the germline V gene are MNHNS and SASEGT. V was pared by 6 bases and J by 0 bases, with 6 bases between. This CDR3 is built from 13 residues. CDR3 coding DNA: TGTGCCAGCAGCCAGTATAGCAATCAGCCCCAGCATTTT. This translates into CASSQYSNQPQHF.

This clone has only one observation. This chain uses TRBV5-1 with TRBJ2-7; D may be TRBD2 (5 bases). The CDR3 totals 12 residues. Germline V gene data show CDR1 as SGHRS and CDR2 as YFSETQ. With 7 bases removed from V and 0 bases from J, the gap between germline ends came to 8 bases. The CDR3 spells CASRRDSYEQYF. The DNA of the CDR3 is TGCGCCAGCCGCCGGGACTCCTACGAGCAGTACTTC.